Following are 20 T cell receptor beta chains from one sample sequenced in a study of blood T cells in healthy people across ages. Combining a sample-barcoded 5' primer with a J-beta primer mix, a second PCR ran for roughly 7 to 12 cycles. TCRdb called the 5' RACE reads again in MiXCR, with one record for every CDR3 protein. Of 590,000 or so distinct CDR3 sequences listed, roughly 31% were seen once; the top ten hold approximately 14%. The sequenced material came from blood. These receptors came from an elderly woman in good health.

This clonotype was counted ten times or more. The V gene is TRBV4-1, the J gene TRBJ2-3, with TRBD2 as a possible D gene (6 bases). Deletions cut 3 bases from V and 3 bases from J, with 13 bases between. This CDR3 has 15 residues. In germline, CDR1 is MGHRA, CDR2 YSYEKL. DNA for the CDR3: TGCGCCAGCAGCCACCCGCTGACTAGAACAGATACGCAGTATTTT. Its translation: CASSHPLTRTDTQYF.

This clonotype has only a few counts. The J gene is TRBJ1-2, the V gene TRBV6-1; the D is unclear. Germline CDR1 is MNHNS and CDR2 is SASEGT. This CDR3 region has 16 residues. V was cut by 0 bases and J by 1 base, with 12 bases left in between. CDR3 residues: CASSEAGAGFNYGYTF. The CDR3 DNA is TGTGCCAGCAGTGAAGCGGGCGCAGGTTTTAACTATGGCTACACCTTC.

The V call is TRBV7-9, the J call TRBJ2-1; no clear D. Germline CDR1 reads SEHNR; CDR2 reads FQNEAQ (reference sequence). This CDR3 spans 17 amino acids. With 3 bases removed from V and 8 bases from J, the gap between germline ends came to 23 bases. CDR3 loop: CASSLGFSGPRAYEQFF. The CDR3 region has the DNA TGTGCCAGCAGCTTGGGCTTCTCCGGGCCCCGAGCGTATGAGCAGTTCTTC.

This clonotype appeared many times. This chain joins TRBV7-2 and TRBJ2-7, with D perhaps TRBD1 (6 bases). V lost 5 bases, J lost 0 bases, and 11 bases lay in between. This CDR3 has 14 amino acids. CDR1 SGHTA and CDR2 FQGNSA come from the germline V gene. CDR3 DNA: TGTGCCAGCAGCGTGACAGGTTTCTCCTACGAGCAGTACTTC. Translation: CASSVTGFSYEQYF.

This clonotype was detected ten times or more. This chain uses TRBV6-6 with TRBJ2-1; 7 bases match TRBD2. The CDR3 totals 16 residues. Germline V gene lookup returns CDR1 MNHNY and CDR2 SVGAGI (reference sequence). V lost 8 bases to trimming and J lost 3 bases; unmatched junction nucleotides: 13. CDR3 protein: CASRTNMGGNYNEQFF. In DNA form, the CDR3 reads TGTGCCAGCCGAACTAATATGGGAGGGAACTACAATGAGCAGTTCTTC.

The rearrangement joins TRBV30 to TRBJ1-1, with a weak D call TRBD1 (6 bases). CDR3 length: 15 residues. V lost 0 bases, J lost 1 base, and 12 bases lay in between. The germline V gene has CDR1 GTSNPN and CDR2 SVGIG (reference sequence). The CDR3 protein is CAWSVGGARNTEAFF. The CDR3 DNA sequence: TGTGCCTGGAGTGTGGGGGGGGCTAGGAACACTGAAGCTTTCTTT.

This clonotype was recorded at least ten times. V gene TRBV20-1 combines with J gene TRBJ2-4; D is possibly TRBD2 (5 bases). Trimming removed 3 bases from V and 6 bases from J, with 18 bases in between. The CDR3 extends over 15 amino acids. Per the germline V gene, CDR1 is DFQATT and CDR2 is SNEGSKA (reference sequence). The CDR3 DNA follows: TGCAGTGCTAGTCCTTCTAGCCCGGCTAGAAACATTCAGTACTTC. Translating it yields CSASPSSPARNIQYF.

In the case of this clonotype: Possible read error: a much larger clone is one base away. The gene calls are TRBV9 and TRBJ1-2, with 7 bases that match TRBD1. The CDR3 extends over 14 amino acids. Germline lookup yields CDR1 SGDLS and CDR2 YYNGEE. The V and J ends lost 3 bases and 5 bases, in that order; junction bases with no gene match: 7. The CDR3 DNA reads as TGTGCCAGCAGCGCAACCGGGACAGTGTATGGCTACACCTTC. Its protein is CASSATGTVYGYTF.

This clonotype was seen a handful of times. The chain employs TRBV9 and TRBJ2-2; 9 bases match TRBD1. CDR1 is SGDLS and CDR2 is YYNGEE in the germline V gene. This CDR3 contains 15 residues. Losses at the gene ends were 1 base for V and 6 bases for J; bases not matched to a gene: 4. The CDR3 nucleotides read TGTGCCAGCAGCGTAAGGACAGGGGCCCCCGGGGAGCTGTTTTTT. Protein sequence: CASSVRTGAPGELFF.

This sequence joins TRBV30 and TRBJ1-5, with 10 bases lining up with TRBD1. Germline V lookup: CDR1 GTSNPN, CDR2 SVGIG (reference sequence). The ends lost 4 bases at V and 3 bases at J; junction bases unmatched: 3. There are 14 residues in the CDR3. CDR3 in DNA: TGTGCCTGGAATGACAGGGGGCCCAATCAGCCCCAGCATTTT. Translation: CAWNDRGPNQPQHF. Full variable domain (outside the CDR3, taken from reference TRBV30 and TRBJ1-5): SQTIHQWPATLVQPVGSPLSLECTVEGTSNPNLYWYRQAAGRGLQLLFYSVGIGQISSEVPQNLSASRPQDRQFILSSKKLLLSDSGFYLCAWNDRGPNQPQHFGDGTRLSIL.

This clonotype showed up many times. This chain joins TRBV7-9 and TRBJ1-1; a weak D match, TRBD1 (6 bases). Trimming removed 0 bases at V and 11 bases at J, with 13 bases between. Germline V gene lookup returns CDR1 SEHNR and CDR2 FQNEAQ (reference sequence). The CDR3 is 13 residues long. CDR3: CASSLAGQRLAFF. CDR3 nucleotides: TGTGCCAGCAGCTTAGCTGGACAGAGGCTGGCTTTCTTT.

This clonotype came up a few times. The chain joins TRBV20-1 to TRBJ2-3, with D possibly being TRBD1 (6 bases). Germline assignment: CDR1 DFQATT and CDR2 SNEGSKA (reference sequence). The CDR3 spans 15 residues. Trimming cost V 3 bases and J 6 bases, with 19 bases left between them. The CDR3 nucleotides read TGCAGTGCTAGTCGCTCAGGACAGCACCGGGATACGCAGTATTTT. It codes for CSASRSGQHRDTQYF.

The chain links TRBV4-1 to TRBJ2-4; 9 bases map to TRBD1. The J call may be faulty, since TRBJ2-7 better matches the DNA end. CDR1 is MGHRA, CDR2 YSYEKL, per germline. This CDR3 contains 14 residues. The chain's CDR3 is CASSSRDRVYEQYF. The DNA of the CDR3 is TGCGCCAGCAGCTCCCGGGACAGGGTATACGAGCAGTACTTC.

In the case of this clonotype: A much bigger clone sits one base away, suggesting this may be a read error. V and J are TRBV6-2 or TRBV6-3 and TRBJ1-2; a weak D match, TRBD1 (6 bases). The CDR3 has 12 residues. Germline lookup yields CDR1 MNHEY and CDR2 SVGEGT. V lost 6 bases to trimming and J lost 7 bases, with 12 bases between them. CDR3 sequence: CASSQGTCGYTF. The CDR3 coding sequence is TGTGCCAGCAGCCAGGGGACCTGTGGCTACACCTTC.

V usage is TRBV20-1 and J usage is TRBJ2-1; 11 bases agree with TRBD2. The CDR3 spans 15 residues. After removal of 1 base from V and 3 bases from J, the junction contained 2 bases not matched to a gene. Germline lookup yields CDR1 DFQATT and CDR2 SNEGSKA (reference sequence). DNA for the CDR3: TGCAGTGCTAGAGGTAGCGGGGGGGGCTACAATGAGCAGTTCTTC. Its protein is CSARGSGGGYNEQFF.

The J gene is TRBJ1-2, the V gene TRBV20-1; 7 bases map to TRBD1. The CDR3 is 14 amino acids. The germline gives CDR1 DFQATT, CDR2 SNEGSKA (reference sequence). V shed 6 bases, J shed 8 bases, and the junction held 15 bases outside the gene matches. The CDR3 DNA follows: TGCAGTGCCACAAGACAGGGAGCGGTGAACGGCTACACCTTC. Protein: CSATRQGAVNGYTF.

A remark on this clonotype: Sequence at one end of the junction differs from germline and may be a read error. The CDR3 DNA is TGCGCCAGCAGCAGGACAGGGGCGACCTTGAACACTGAAACTTTCTTT. Protein sequence: CASSRTGATLNTETFF. This chain connects TRBV5-1 to TRBJ1-1; 9 bases align to TRBD1. Germline V CDR1 and CDR2: SGHRS, YFSETQ. The CDR3 loop spans 16 amino acids.

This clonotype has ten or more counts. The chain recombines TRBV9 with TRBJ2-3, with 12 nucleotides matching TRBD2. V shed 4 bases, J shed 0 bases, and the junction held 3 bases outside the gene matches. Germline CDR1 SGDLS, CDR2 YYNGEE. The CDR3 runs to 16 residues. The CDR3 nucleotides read TGTGCCAGCAGCAAGGGACTAGCGGGCAGCACAGATACGCAGTATTTT. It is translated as CASSKGLAGSTDTQYF.

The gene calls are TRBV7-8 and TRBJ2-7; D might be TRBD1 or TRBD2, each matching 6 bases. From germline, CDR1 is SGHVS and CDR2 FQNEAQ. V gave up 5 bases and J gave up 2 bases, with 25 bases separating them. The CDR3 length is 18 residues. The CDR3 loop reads CASSALSGGGVAPYEQYF. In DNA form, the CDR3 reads TGTGCCAGCAGCGCCCTTAGCGGAGGGGGTGTAGCTCCCTACGAGCAGTACTTC.

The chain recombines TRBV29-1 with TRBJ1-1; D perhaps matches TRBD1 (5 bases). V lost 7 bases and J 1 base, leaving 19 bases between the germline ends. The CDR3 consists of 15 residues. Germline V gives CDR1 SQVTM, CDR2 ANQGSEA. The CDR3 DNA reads TGCAGCGCTGGGGGGGGGGACCCCGAGAACACTGAAGCTTTCTTT. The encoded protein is CSAGGGDPENTEAFF. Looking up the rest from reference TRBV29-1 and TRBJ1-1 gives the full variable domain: SAVISQKPSRDICQRGTSLTIQCQVDSQVTMMFWYRQQPGQSLTLIATANQGSEATYESGFVIDKFPISRPNLTFSTLTVSNMSPEDSSIYLCSAGGGDPENTEAFFGQGTRLTVV.